A selection of T cell receptor beta chains follows, all from one sample in a study of cytomegalovirus exposure and HLA in healthy donors. TCRdb keeps only in-frame clones here, not all; method: immunoSEQ multiplex PCR. The sample has about 180,000 clones, approximately 84% seen once. Source material: PBMCs. The receptors stem from a girl aged 10 to 17 in good health and CMV-seropositive. The CDR3 runs from the conserved cysteine through the conserved F or W. The order of the fields is clone size, V gene, J gene, D gene, CDR3 protein. A D gene is named only where the DNA matches it firmly. Size is stated for part of the rows, as once, few or many counts, or as a class when the clone is expanded.

few	TRBV11-2	TRBJ1-4	TRBD1	CASSRQGREKLFF
NA	TRBV5-1	TRBJ2-1	TRBD2	CASSSGRTHNEQFF
once	TRBV5-1	TRBJ1-1	NA	CASSLTGKNTEAFF
NA	TRBV6-5	TRBJ1-4	TRBD1	CASSYRSRDSDEKLFF
NA	TRBV18	TRBJ2-7	TRBD1	CASSPLPGQGAGYEQYF
NA	TRBV2	TRBJ2-7	NA	CASTEGTYEQYF
NA	TRBV30	TRBJ2-7	NA	CAWRDSTPPYF
once	TRBV25-1	TRBJ2-1	TRBD2	CASSDLSGRDYNEQFF
NA	TRBV9	TRBJ2-1	TRBD2	CASSVGGLANEQFF
NA	TRBV5-1	TRBJ2-2	NA	CASSLEGGGPANTGELFF
NA	TRBV6-1	TRBJ1-2	TRBD1	CASTGTDNYGYTF
few	TRBV7-8	TRBJ1-1	NA	CASSAVGLNTEAFF
NA	TRBV21-1	TRBJ1-2	NA	CARRGALAGRYGYTF
NA	TRBV11-3	TRBJ2-3	NA	CASSLGGADTQYF
NA	TRBV29-1	TRBJ2-7	NA	CSVEGMGPNPYEQYF
NA	TRBV19	TRBJ1-2	TRBD1	CASKEDRALYGYTF
NA	TRBV25-1	TRBJ1-2	TRBD1	CASSEFGTGNYGYTF
few	TRBV7-9	TRBJ2-3	TRBD2	CASSSPLADSTDTQYF
NA	TRBV5-1	TRBJ2-1	TRBD2	CASSSSGSKSDHNEQFF
few	TRBV25-1	TRBJ1-1	NA	CASSPEEGPEAFF
NA	TRBV7-9	TRBJ1-1	TRBD1	CASSPRDRGLNTEAFF
NA	TRBV19	TRBJ2-1	TRBD2	CASGNVPGEGAGGPQFF
NA	TRBV27	TRBJ2-3	TRBD2	CASSSIAIAGDLDTQYF
few	TRBV18	TRBJ1-2	TRBD1	CASSPGQGTRGYTF
NA	TRBV27	TRBJ2-7	TRBD2	CASRPTSGSYEQYF
few	TRBV4-3	TRBJ2-7	NA	CASSQVTSETSYEQYF
once	TRBV29-1	TRBJ2-3	NA	CSVVLAGSTDTQYF
NA	TRBV5-1	TRBJ2-3	NA	CASSFSRSDTQYF
NA	TRBV6-6	TRBJ1-2	NA	CASGGAQGYTF
NA	TRBV7-9	TRBJ2-7	NA	CASSLEELPYEQYF
NA	TRBV5-1	TRBJ2-5	TRBD2	CASSFRGGRQETQYF
NA	TRBV5-1	TRBJ2-5	NA	CASGLDLATYGDQYF
NA	TRBV5-1	TRBJ2-2	NA	CASSLQPRATGELFF
once	TRBV4-1	TRBJ1-2	NA	CASSLPAGEGGYTF
NA	TRBV5-4	TRBJ2-7	NA	CASSLGGDSSYEQYF
NA	TRBV29-1	TRBJ2-7	TRBD1	CSVDNQGDLGYEQYF
once	TRBV7-3	TRBJ2-1	NA	CASSSGTHNEQFF
NA	TRBV6-1	TRBJ2-2	NA	CASSRTANTGELFF
NA	TRBV16	TRBJ1-4	TRBD1	CASAGPPDRGQSTNEKLFF
NA	TRBV12-1	TRBJ1-4	NA	CASTSDQTQGNEKLFF
NA	TRBV4-1	TRBJ1-1	TRBD1	CASSQGTGRENTEAFF
NA	TRBV11-3	TRBJ2-1	TRBD1	CASSLGPGQNNEQFF
NA	TRBV2	TRBJ2-1	NA	CASWLSESSYNEQFF
NA	TRBV13	TRBJ2-7	TRBD1	CASGTGGYEQYF
NA	TRBV30	TRBJ2-7	NA	CAWSVIRGHLFPEQYF
NA	TRBV5-1	TRBJ1-2	NA	CASSTDRGSYGYTF
NA	TRBV11-2	TRBJ1-5	NA	CASSLEGGKGSNQPQHF
NA	TRBV6-1	TRBJ2-5	TRBD2	CASTGLAGGAAQYF
NA	TRBV19	TRBJ1-1	NA	CASSNIMNTEAFF
few	TRBV19	TRBJ1-1	TRBD1	CASSPWTGANTEAFF